This T cell receptor (beta chain) is drawn from a study of cytomegalovirus exposure and HLA in healthy donors. Libraries were prepared by immunoSEQ multiplex PCR; TCRdb keeps only in-frame clonotypes and omits some of them. The data contain about 120,000 clones, around nine tenths of them singletons. Trimming pared 4 bases from V and 0 bases from J, leaving 9 bases between. Germline lookup yields CDR1 KGHSH and CDR2 LQKENI. This CDR3 contains 14 residues. The rearrangement joins TRBV18 to TRBJ1-2; no definite D call. Input material: PBMCs. This sequence originates from a woman between 18 and 29 years old in good health and CMV-seropositive. The CDR3 sequence is CASSLNSPNYGYTF. CDR3 bases: TGTGCCAGCTCACTGAACAGTCCTAACTATGGCTACACCTTC.